Described below is a single TCR beta chain sequence and its context. Its antigen is unidentified. This record comes from a study of regulatory dendritic cells for organ transplantation. Sorted subsets were CFSE-labeled and cultured four to six days with allogeneic dendritic cells. CD4+ or CD8+ T cells were sorted as naive CD45RA+ or memory CD45RO+. Notes on the study in general: Between individuals, the alloreactive memory CD8+ T cell pool differed considerably. Memory CD8+ clonal expansion seemed more limited with regulatory than mature dendritic cells.

This table comes from immunoSEQ multiplex PCR, and its TCRdb copy is limited to in-frame clones, with some not included. The top ten hold roughly 0.22% of the sample, which has roughly 12,000 clones, over 85% seen once. CDR3 length equals 11 residues. CDR1 is SQVTM and CDR2 is ANQGSEA in the germline V gene. Between the trimmed V and J ends, which lost 4 bases and 6 bases, there was a span of 9 bases. This rearrangement joins TRBV29-1 to TRBJ1-1, with D maybe TRBD1 (6 bases). The source of this sequence is a human donor in good health. The sample was naive CD8+ T cells from blood cultured with regulatory dendritic cells. The subset is: CD45RA+ naive T cells. The CDR3 sequence: CSVGGRSEAFF. The CDR3 DNA reads as TGCAGCGTTGGGGGGCGGTCTGAAGCTTTCTTT.